The rows below give T cell receptor beta chains drawn from one sample of a study of T cell responses to AZD1222 COVID-19 vaccine. TCRdb's copy holds only in-frame clones and misses some; the assay was immunoSEQ multiplex PCR. The sample lists about 130,000 clones; around 87% were seen once. The sample here was peripheral blood, taken on day 0 of AZD1222 vaccination. These receptors were obtained from an adult in good health. Each CDR3 is given with its conserved first and last residue. A row's size may be missing; if present it is once, few, many or a size class.

v_gene: TRBV3-1/TRBV3-2
j_gene: TRBJ1-5
abundance: once
CDR3aa: CASSQGGSPSNQPQHF

v_gene: TRBV7-9
j_gene: TRBJ1-2
abundance: .
CDR3aa: CASRPGTNYGYTF

v_gene: TRBV7-3
j_gene: TRBJ2-3
abundance: .
CDR3aa: CASSLNSEGGWNTDTQYF

v_gene: TRBV7-9
j_gene: TRBJ2-2
abundance: .
CDR3aa: CASSQTGVNTGELFF

v_gene: TRBV4-3
j_gene: TRBJ2-6
abundance: once
CDR3aa: CASSPRGSGSDGANVLTF

v_gene: TRBV5-1
j_gene: TRBJ1-2
abundance: .
CDR3aa: CASSLGGQIYGYTF

v_gene: TRBV7-9
j_gene: TRBJ1-1
abundance: few
CDR3aa: CASSLATTMNTEAFF

v_gene: TRBV5-1
j_gene: TRBJ2-5
abundance: .
CDR3aa: CASSLRFETQYF

v_gene: TRBV6-1
j_gene: TRBJ1-2
abundance: .
CDR3aa: CASSEGGQGESYTF

v_gene: TRBV5-6
j_gene: TRBJ2-2
abundance: .
CDR3aa: CASSRDRVFGELFF

v_gene: TRBV5-1
j_gene: TRBJ1-4
abundance: once
CDR3aa: CASSSQGGDEKLFF

v_gene: TRBV4-1
j_gene: TRBJ2-7
abundance: few
CDR3aa: CASSLERLAGPYEQYF

v_gene: TRBV7-2
j_gene: TRBJ1-1
abundance: .
CDR3aa: CASSPQGALRNTEAFF

v_gene: TRBV9
j_gene: TRBJ2-7
abundance: .
CDR3aa: CASSSGPGAYEQYF

v_gene: TRBV9
j_gene: TRBJ2-1
abundance: .
CDR3aa: CASSGLEEQFF

v_gene: TRBV4-3
j_gene: TRBJ2-3
abundance: .
CDR3aa: CASSRRSFTDTQYF

v_gene: TRBV27
j_gene: TRBJ2-3
abundance: .
CDR3aa: CASSSQGADTQYF

v_gene: TRBV12-3/TRBV12-4
j_gene: TRBJ2-2
abundance: .
CDR3aa: CASTFRSTGELFF

v_gene: TRBV24-1
j_gene: TRBJ2-1
abundance: .
CDR3aa: CATSDELGNEQFF

v_gene: TRBV19
j_gene: TRBJ2-2
abundance: .
CDR3aa: CASTAPGRGPVGELFF

v_gene: TRBV25-1
j_gene: TRBJ1-1
abundance: .
CDR3aa: CASRGRTEAFF

v_gene: TRBV4-2
j_gene: TRBJ1-1
abundance: .
CDR3aa: CASSQDPSGLGASEAFF

v_gene: TRBV12-3/TRBV12-4
j_gene: TRBJ2-7
abundance: .
CDR3aa: CASSLANLEQYF

v_gene: TRBV7-2
j_gene: TRBJ1-1
abundance: .
CDR3aa: CASSLIQGEAEAFF

v_gene: TRBV10-3
j_gene: TRBJ2-3
abundance: .
CDR3aa: CAISATGGTDTQYF

v_gene: TRBV4-2
j_gene: TRBJ2-3
abundance: .
CDR3aa: CASSPGSTDTQYF

v_gene: TRBV7-2
j_gene: TRBJ1-2
abundance: .
CDR3aa: CASSLLTGNANYGYTF

v_gene: TRBV28
j_gene: TRBJ1-1
abundance: .
CDR3aa: CASKDLANTEAFF

v_gene: TRBV9
j_gene: TRBJ2-3
abundance: .
CDR3aa: CASSVDSGAPDTQYF

v_gene: TRBV5-8
j_gene: TRBJ2-7
abundance: .
CDR3aa: CASSLAWGLKNEQYF

v_gene: TRBV30
j_gene: TRBJ1-1
abundance: .
CDR3aa: CAWTTSGGNTEAFF